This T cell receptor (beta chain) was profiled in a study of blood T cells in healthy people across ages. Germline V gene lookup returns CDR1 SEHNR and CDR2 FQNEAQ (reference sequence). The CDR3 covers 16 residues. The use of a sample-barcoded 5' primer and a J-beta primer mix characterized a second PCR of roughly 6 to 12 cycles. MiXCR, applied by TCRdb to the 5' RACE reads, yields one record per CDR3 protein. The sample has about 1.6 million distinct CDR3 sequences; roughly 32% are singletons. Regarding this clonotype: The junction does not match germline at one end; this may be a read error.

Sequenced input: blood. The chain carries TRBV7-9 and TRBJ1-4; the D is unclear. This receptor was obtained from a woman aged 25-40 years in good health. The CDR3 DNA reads TGTGCCAGCAGCTCGCGACTATTAGCAACTAATGAAAAACGGTTTTTT. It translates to CASSSRLLATNEKRFF.